Each of the 26 T cell receptor beta chains below was sequenced from the same sample in a study of shared clonotypes between healthy human individuals. The method was immunoSEQ multiplex PCR; TCRdb's version includes in-frame clones alone and lacks a portion of them. The repertoire holds more than 1,200,000 clones, less than 99% seen once, with 0.36% in the top ten. The sequencing sample was made of naive CD4+ T cells sorted from blood. Sample subset: CD45RA+ positively selected. These receptors came from a man aged 25 to 45 in good health.

This clone came up once. The chain employs TRBV5-8 and TRBJ2-4; perhaps TRBD2 as D (6 bases). The CDR3 totals 13 residues. V was clipped by 2 bases and J by 8 bases, with 11 bases between them. Germline V gives CDR1 SGHTS, CDR2 YDEGEE. In DNA form, the CDR3 reads TGTGCCAGCAGCTTCGGCAGGGAGGACATTCAGTACTTC. The encoded protein is CASSFGREDIQYF.

V gene TRBV10-1 combines with J gene TRBJ2-7; TRBD1 is a possible D gene (6 bases). Per the germline V gene, CDR1 is WNHNN and CDR2 is SYGVQD (reference sequence). Trimming shortened V by 2 bases and J by 2 bases, and 10 bases separated the two germline ends. This CDR3 has 14 amino acids. CDR3 in amino acids: CASSEGTNTYEQYF. The CDR3 coding sequence is TGCGCCAGCAGTGAGGGGACAAATACCTACGAGCAGTACTTC.

The rearrangement links TRBV6-5 to TRBJ2-7, with D perhaps TRBD1 or TRBD2 (5 bases each). There are 15 residues in the CDR3. CDR1 is MNHEY and CDR2 is SVGAGI in the germline V gene. The V end was cut by 4 bases, the J end by 5 bases, with 18 bases between. The CDR3 region is CASSFDSELGDEQYF. The CDR3 bases are TGTGCCAGCAGTTTCGACAGCGAACTGGGGGACGAGCAGTACTTC.

The V gene is TRBV28, the J gene TRBJ2-7, with unresolved D. The CDR3 runs to 14 residues. Trimming pared 6 bases from V and 2 bases from J, leaving 14 bases between. The germline V gene has CDR1 MDHEN and CDR2 SYDVKM. Written as DNA, the CDR3 is TGTGCCAGCAGCCCCTACGGAACTACCTACGAGCAGTACTTC. Encoded protein: CASSPYGTTYEQYF.

The J gene is TRBJ2-3, the V gene TRBV5-4; 14 nucleotides line up with TRBD2. Germline CDR1 and CDR2: SGHNT and YYREEE (reference sequence). The length of the CDR3 is 16 residues. V lost 5 bases and J lost 4; bases outside the gene matches: 6. The CDR3 here is CASSRGLAGAADTQYF. The DNA of the CDR3 is TGTGCCAGCAGTCGGGGACTAGCGGGAGCGGCAGATACGCAGTATTTT.

This rearrangement joins TRBV28 to TRBJ2-5, with D tentatively TRBD2 (5 bases). The germline CDR1 and CDR2 sequences are MDHEN and SYDVKM. This CDR3 is 13 amino acids long. Trimming removed 2 bases at V and 9 bases at J, with 13 bases between. CDR3 sequence: CASSLTEAGAQYF. For the CDR3, the DNA is TGTGCCAGCAGTTTAACGGAGGCTGGGGCCCAGTACTTC.

The V call is TRBV5-1, the J call TRBJ1-2; D not resolved. Germline CDR1 reads SGHRS; CDR2 reads YFSETQ. Deletions cut 1 base from V and 0 bases from J, with 7 bases between. The CDR3 has 14 amino acids. The DNA for the CDR3 is TGCGCCAGCAGCTTGACCGAAACTAACTATGGCTACACCTTC. Translated, it gives CASSLTETNYGYTF. Full variable domain (rest looked up from reference TRBV5-1 and TRBJ1-2): KAGVTQTPRYLIKTRGQQVTLSCSPISGHRSVSWYQQTPGQGLQFLFEYFSETQRNKGNFPGRFSGRQFSNSRSEMNVSTLELGDSALYLCASSLTETNYGYTFGSGTRLTVV.

The chain recombines TRBV10-3 with TRBJ2-5; 9 bases agree with TRBD1. The V gene's germline CDR1 is ENHRY and CDR2 SYGVKD. The CDR3 has 13 residues. The V and J ends lost 11 bases and 2 bases, in that order; junction bases with no gene match: 6. Written as DNA, the CDR3 is TGTGCCGTACAGGGGGCGCCGCAAGAGACCCAGTACTTC. Amino acid sequence: CAVQGAPQETQYF.

The rearrangement uses TRBV7-2 and TRBJ2-7, with 14 bases lining up with TRBD2. Germline V gene lookup returns CDR1 SGHTA and CDR2 FQGNSA. The length of the CDR3 is 16 residues. With 1 base clipped from V and 5 bases from J, the junction kept 4 bases outside the gene matches. The CDR3 bases are TGTGCCAGCAGCTTAGGGACTAGCGGGAGGAGCCACGAGCAGTACTTC. Protein product: CASSLGTSGRSHEQYF.

The chain has TRBV7-2 and TRBJ2-1, with 9 bases identical to TRBD2. The CDR3 totals 16 residues. J gave up 0 bases and V 5 bases, and 5 bases lay outside the gene matches. Germline V lookup: CDR1 SGHTA, CDR2 FQGNSA. The CDR3, as DNA: TGTGCCAGCAGCCCGCCGGGACTAGCCTCCTACAATGAGCAGTTCTTC. This gives the protein CASSPPGLASYNEQFF.

V usage is TRBV5-1 and J usage is TRBJ2-7, with a tentative D call TRBD2 (6 bases). CDR1 is SGHRS, CDR2 YFSETQ, per germline. The CDR3 contains 16 residues. Between the trimmed V and J ends, which lost 2 bases and 0 bases, there was a span of 15 bases. Here the CDR3 DNA reads TGCGCCAGCAGCTTAAGGGGCGGGACCTCCTCCTACGAGCAGTACTTC. Protein sequence: CASSLRGGTSSYEQYF.

The V call is TRBV11-3, the J call TRBJ1-1; no clear D. The CDR3 loop spans 14 amino acids. CDR1 and CDR2 from the germline V gene are SGHNT and YENEEA. V lost 0 bases and J 5 bases, leaving 10 bases between the germline ends. The CDR3 loop reads CASSLDSVRTEAFF. The CDR3 DNA reads TGTGCCAGCAGCTTAGATAGTGTTCGGACTGAAGCTTTCTTT.

The chain has TRBV19 and TRBJ2-1; 7 bases match TRBD2. Germline CDR1 and CDR2: LNHDA and SQIVND (reference sequence). The CDR3 is made up of 16 amino acids. The trim removed 5 bases at V and 0 bases at J, leaving 7 bases unmatched. CDR3 DNA: TGTGCCAGTAGTCCCTGGAGCGGGGCCTCCTACAATGAGCAGTTCTTC. As protein: CASSPWSGASYNEQFF.

The chain carries TRBV28 and TRBJ2-1; D ambiguous. CDR1 is MDHEN and CDR2 is SYDVKM in the germline V gene. The CDR3 extends over 13 amino acids. The V gene lost 3 bases and the J gene lost 6 bases, with 9 bases spanning the gap. Written as DNA, the CDR3 is TGTGCCAGCAGTTTTAGACACCCCAATGAGCAGTTCTTC. This sequence encodes CASSFRHPNEQFF.

The chain has TRBV18 and TRBJ2-5; TRBD2 agrees at 13 bases. This CDR3 region has 15 residues. V was clipped by 3 bases and J by 5 bases; unmatched bases: 3. Germline-derived CDR1 and CDR2 are KGHSH and LQKENI. CDR3: CASSPGLAGSETQYF. The CDR3, as DNA: TGTGCCAGCTCACCGGGACTAGCGGGATCTGAGACCCAGTACTTC.

The CDR3, as DNA: TGTGCCAGCAGCCAGGACAGGGGTAATGAAAAACTGTTTTTT. Amino acids: CASSQDRGNEKLFF. The chain links TRBV4-2 to TRBJ1-4; TRBD1 matches at 9 bases. This CDR3 comprises 14 residues. Unmatched junction bases numbered 0, after V lost 3 bases and J lost 4 bases. Germline V gene data show CDR1 as LGHNA and CDR2 as YNFKEQ.

The rearrangement joins TRBV27 to TRBJ2-1; D is possibly TRBD1 or TRBD2 (6 bases each). V was shortened by 3 bases and J by 15 bases, with 24 bases between the two germline ends. Germline values: CDR1 MNHEY, CDR2 SMNVEV (reference sequence). CDR3 length: 15 residues. The CDR3 nucleotides read TGTGCCAGCAGTTTTTGGGGGCGGCGGGACACCCAGCGGTTCTTC. Its translation is CASSFWGRRDTQRFF.

The chain links TRBV5-4 to TRBJ1-5; TRBD1 is a possible D gene (5 bases). Trimming removed 4 bases at V and 1 base at J, with 9 bases between. Per the germline V gene, CDR1 is SGHNT and CDR2 is YYREEE (reference sequence). The CDR3 contains 14 residues. CDR3 protein: CASSKRDSNQPQHF. The CDR3 nucleotides are TGTGCCAGCAGCAAGCGGGACAGCAATCAGCCCCAGCATTTT.

The rearrangement joins TRBV7-6 to TRBJ2-7, with 12 bases lining up with TRBD2. The CDR3 loop spans 17 amino acids. In germline, CDR1 is SGHVS, CDR2 FNYEAQ. V was clipped by 5 bases and J by 0 bases; unmatched bases: 8. CDR3 residues: CASSPASGRVNSYEQYF. The CDR3 bases are TGTGCCAGCAGCCCAGCTAGCGGGAGGGTCAACTCCTACGAGCAGTACTTC.

The chain couples TRBV2 to TRBJ2-4; D may be TRBD2 (6 bases). V lost 7 bases to trimming and J lost 2 bases, with 15 bases between them. This CDR3 has 15 residues. The germline V gene has CDR1 SNHLY and CDR2 FYNNEI. The CDR3 DNA is TGTGCCAGCAAAGGACTAAGAAATACCAAAAACATTCAGTACTTC. This gives the protein CASKGLRNTKNIQYF.

V gene TRBV7-2 combines with J gene TRBJ2-1, with D possibly matching TRBD2 (5 bases). Trimming took off 2 bases at V and 5 bases at J, with 13 bases between the two ends. From germline, CDR1 is SGHTA and CDR2 FQGNSA. This CDR3 is 15 amino acids long. CDR3 loop: CASSLQAASNNEQFF. CDR3 nucleotide sequence: TGTGCCAGCAGCTTACAAGCGGCGTCGAACAATGAGCAGTTCTTC. Together with reference TRBV7-2 and TRBJ2-1, the CDR3 gives the full variable domain: GAGVSQSPSNKVTEKGKDVELRCDPISGHTALYWYRQSLGQGLEFLIYFQGNSAPDKSGLPSDRFSAERTGGSVSTLTIQRTQQEDSAVYLCASSLQAASNNEQFFGPGTRLTVL.

The rearrangement links TRBV7-9 to TRBJ2-1; TRBD2 matches at 12 bases. CDR1 and CDR2 from the germline V gene are SEHNR and FQNEAQ (reference sequence). Germline trimming cut 5 bases from V and 12 bases from J; bases unmatched to any gene: 8. This CDR3 contains 14 residues. The CDR3 sequence is CASSRTSGIGGQFF. The CDR3 DNA follows: TGTGCCAGCAGCCGGACTAGCGGGATTGGTGGGCAGTTCTTC.

The chain recombines TRBV9 with TRBJ2-3, with D perhaps given as TRBD1 or TRBD2 (6 bases each). V lost 4 bases to trimming and J lost 0 bases, with 18 bases between them. The CDR3 spans 17 residues. Germline CDR1 SGDLS, CDR2 YYNGEE. The CDR3 DNA sequence: TGTGCCAGCAGCCAAGGGGGGAGCGGCTTTAGCACAGATACGCAGTATTTT. Translation gives CASSQGGSGFSTDTQYF.

This chain uses TRBV19 with TRBJ1-1; D is uncertain. V was clipped by 5 bases and J by 4 bases, with 11 bases between them. Germline assignment: CDR1 LNHDA and CDR2 SQIVND (reference sequence). CDR3 length equals 13 residues. Written as DNA, the CDR3 is TGTGCCAGTAGTGTCGGATCGGGCACTGAAGCTTTCTTT. Translating gives CASSVGSGTEAFF.

The chain employs TRBV10-2 and TRBJ2-3; TRBD2 agrees at 10 bases. Germline CDR1 and CDR2: WSHSY and SAAADI. V lost 5 bases, J lost 5 bases, and 10 bases stayed unmatched. This CDR3 spans 16 amino acids. CDR3 in amino acids: CASSMSLRLAGDTQYF. CDR3 bases: TGCGCCAGCAGTATGTCCCTCAGACTAGCGGGAGATACGCAGTATTTT.

The rearrangement uses TRBV19 and TRBJ2-5; D is undetermined. The germline V and J ends were trimmed by 2 bases and 1 base, with 14 bases remaining between them. The CDR3 length is 16 residues. The germline gives CDR1 LNHDA, CDR2 SQIVND (reference sequence). CDR3 loop: CASSIFATLVQETQYF. CDR3 DNA sequence: TGTGCCAGTAGTATATTCGCCACATTAGTCCAAGAGACCCAGTACTTC.